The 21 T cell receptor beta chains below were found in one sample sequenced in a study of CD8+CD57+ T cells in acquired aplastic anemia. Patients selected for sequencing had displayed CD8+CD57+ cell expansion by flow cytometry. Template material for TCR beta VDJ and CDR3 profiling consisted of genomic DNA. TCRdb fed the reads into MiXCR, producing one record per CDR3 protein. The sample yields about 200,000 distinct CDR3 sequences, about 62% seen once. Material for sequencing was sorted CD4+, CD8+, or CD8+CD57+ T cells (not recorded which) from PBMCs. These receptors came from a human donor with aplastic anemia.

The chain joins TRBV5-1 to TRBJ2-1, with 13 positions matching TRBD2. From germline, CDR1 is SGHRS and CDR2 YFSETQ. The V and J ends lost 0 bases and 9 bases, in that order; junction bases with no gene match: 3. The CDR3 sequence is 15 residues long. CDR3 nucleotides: TGCGCCAGCAGCTTGGTACTAGCGGGAGGGGGTGAGCAGTTCTTC. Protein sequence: CASSLVLAGGGEQFF.

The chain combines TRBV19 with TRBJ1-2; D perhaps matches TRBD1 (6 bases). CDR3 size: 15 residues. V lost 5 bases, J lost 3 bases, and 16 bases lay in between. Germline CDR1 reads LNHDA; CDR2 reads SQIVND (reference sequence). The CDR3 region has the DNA TGTGCCAGTAGTGTTCGCACACAGGGATACTATGGCTACACCTTC. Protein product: CASSVRTQGYYGYTF.

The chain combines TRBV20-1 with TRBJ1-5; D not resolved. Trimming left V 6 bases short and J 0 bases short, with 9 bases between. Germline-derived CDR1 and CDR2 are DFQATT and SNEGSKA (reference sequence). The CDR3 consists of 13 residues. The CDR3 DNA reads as TGCAGTGCAGGCTCAGGTAGCAATCAGCCCCAGCATTTT. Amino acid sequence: CSAGSGSNQPQHF.

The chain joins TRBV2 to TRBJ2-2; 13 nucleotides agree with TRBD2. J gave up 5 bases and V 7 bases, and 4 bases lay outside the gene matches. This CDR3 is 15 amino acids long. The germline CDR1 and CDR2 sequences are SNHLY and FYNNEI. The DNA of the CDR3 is TGTGCCAGCATGGGACTAGCGGGAACTACCGGGGAGCTGTTTTTT. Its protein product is CASMGLAGTTGELFF. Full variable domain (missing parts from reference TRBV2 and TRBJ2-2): EPEVTQTPSHQVTQMGQEVILRCVPISNHLYFYWYRQILGQKVEFLVSFYNNEISEKSEIFDDQFSVERPDGSNFTLKIRSTKLEDSAMYFCASMGLAGTTGELFFGEGSRLTVL.

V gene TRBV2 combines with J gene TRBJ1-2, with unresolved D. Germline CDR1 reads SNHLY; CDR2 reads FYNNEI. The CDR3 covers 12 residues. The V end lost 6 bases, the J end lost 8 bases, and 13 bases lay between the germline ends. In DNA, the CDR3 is TGTGCCAGCAGGACCGACCTGTCGGGCTACACCTTC. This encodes CASRTDLSGYTF.

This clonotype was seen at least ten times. CDR3 nucleotide sequence: TGCGCCAGCAGCCAAGAAGGGACAGGAGACCCCTATGGCTACACCTTC. Translation: CASSQEGTGDPYGYTF. The chain combines TRBV4-1 with TRBJ1-2, with 8 positions matching TRBD1. Trimming at V came to 0 bases and at J to 4 bases, leaving 7 bases not matched to a gene. The germline CDR1 and CDR2 sequences are MGHRA and YSYEKL. CDR3 length equals 16 residues.

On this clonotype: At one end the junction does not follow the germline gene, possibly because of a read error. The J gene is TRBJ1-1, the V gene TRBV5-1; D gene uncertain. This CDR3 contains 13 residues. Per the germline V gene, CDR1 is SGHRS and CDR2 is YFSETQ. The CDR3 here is CASSGTTDTEAFF. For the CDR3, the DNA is TGTGCCAGCTCCGGTACCACCGACACTGAAGCTTTCTTT.

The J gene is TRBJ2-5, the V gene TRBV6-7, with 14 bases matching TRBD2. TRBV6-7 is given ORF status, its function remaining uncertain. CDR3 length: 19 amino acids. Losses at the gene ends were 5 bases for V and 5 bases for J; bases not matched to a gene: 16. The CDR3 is CASSAARDGTSGGGETQYF. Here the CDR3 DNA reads TGTGCCAGCAGTGCGGCGAGGGACGGGACTAGCGGGGGCGGGGAGACCCAGTACTTC.

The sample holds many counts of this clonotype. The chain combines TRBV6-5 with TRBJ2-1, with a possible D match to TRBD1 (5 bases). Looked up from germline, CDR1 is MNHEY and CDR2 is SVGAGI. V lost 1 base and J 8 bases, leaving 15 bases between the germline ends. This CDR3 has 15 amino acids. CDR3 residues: CASSYWAVGRDEQFF. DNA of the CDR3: TGTGCCAGCAGTTACTGGGCTGTCGGCAGGGATGAGCAGTTCTTC.

CDR3: CSVEPGLGEQFF. For the CDR3, the DNA is TGCAGCGTTGAACCGGGACTAGGTGAGCAGTTCTTC. V usage is TRBV29-1 and J usage is TRBJ2-1; TRBD2 agrees at 8 bases. Germline-derived CDR1 and CDR2 are SQVTM and ANQGSEA. This CDR3 has 12 amino acids. V gave up 2 bases and J gave up 9 bases; unmatched junction bases: 3.

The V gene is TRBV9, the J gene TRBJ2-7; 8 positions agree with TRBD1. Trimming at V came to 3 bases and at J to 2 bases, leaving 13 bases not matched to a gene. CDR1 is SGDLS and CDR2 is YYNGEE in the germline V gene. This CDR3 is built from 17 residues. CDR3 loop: CASSAYAGTGVTYEQYF. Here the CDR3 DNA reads TGTGCCAGCAGCGCATATGCCGGGACAGGCGTTACCTACGAGCAGTACTTC.

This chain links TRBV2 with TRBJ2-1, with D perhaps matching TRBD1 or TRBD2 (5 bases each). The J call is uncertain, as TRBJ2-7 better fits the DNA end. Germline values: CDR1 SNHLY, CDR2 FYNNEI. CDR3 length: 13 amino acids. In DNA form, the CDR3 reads TGTGCCAGCAGGGGGACGGATACCTACGAGCAGTACTTC. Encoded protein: CASRGTDTYEQYF.

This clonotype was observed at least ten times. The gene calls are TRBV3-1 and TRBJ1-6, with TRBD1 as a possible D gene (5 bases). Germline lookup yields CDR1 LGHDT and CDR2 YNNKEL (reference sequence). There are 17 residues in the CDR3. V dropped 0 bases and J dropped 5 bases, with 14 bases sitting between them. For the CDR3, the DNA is TGTGCCAGCAGCCAAGATCAGTCAGGGATAAATAATTCACCCCTCCACTTT. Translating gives CASSQDQSGINNSPLHF.

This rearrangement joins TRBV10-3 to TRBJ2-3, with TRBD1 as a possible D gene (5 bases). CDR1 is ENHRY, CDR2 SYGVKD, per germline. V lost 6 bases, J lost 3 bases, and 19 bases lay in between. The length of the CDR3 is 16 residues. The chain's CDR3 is CAISDGQELTTDTQYF. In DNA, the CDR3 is TGTGCCATCAGCGATGGACAAGAACTCACGACAGATACGCAGTATTTT.

CDR3: CASSLAVTGLETDTQYF. The CDR3 region has the DNA TGTGCCAGCAGCTTAGCGGTCACAGGGTTGGAAACAGATACGCAGTATTTT. V usage is TRBV7-8 and J usage is TRBJ2-3, with a possible D match to TRBD1 (6 bases). Trimming cost V 0 bases and J 3 bases, with 16 bases left between them. Germline V gene sequence: CDR1 SGHVS, CDR2 FQNEAQ. The CDR3 is 17 amino acids.

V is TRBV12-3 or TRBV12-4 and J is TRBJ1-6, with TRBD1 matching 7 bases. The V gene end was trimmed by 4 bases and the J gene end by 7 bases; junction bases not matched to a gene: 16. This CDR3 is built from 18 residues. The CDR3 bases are TGTGCCAGCAGTTCTCGGGGCTTCGACAGGGTCGACAATTCACCCCTCCACTTT. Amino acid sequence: CASSSRGFDRVDNSPLHF.

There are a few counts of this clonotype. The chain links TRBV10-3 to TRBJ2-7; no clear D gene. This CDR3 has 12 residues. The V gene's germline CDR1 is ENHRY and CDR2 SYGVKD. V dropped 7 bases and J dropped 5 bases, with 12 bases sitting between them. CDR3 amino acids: CAITPNGDEQYF. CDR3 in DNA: TGTGCCATCACCCCGAACGGAGACGAGCAGTACTTC.

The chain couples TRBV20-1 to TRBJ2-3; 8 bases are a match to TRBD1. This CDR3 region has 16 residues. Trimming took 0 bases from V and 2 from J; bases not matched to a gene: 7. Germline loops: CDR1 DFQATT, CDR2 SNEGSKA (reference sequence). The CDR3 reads CSARDLRGQVTDTQYF. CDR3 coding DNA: TGCAGTGCTAGAGATCTGCGGGGACAGGTCACAGATACGCAGTATTTT.

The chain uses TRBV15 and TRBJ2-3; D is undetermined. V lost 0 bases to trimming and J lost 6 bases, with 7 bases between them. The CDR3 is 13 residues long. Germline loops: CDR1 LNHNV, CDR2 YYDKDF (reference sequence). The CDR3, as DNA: TGTGCCACCAGCAGAGATCAGAGGGATACGCAGTATTTT. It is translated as CATSRDQRDTQYF. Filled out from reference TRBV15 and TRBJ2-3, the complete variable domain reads DAMVIQNPRYQVTQFGKPVTLSCSQTLNHNVMYWYQQKSSQAPKLLFHYYDKDFNNEADTPDNFQSRRPNTSFCFLDIRSPGLGDTAMYLCATSRDQRDTQYFGPGTRLTVL.

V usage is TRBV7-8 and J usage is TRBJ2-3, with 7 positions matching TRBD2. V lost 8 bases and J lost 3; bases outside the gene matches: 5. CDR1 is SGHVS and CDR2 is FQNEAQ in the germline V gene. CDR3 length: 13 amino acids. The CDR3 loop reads CASGRDFTDTQYF. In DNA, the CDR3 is TGTGCCAGCGGGAGGGACTTTACAGATACGCAGTATTTT. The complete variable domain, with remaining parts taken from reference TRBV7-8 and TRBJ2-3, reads GAGVSQSPRYKVAKRGQDVALRCDPISGHVSLFWYQQALGQGPEFLTYFQNEAQLDKSGLPSDRFFAERPEGSVSTLKIQRTQQEDSAVYLCASGRDFTDTQYFGPGTRLTVL.

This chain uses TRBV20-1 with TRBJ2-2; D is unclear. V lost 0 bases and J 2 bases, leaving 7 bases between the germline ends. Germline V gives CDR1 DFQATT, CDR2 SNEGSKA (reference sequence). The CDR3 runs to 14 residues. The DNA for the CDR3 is TGCAGTGCTAGAGATATTACCAACACCGGGGAGCTGTTTTTT. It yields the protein CSARDITNTGELFF.